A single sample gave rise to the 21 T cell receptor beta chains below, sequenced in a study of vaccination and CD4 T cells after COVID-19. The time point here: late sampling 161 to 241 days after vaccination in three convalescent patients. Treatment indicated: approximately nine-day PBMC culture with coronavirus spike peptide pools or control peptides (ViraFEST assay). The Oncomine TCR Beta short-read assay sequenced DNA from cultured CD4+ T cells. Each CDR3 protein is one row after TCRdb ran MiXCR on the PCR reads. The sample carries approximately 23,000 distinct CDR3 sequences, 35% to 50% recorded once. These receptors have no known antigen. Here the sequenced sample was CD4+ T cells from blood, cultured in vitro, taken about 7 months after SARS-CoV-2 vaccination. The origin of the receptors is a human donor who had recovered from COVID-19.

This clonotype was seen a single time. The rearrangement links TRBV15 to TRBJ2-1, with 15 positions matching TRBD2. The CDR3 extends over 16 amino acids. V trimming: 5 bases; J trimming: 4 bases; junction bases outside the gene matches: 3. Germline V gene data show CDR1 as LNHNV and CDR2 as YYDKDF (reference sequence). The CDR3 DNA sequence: TGTGCCACCAGCCCCGGACTAGCGGGAGGGTACAATGAGCAGTTCTTC. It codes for CATSPGLAGGYNEQFF.

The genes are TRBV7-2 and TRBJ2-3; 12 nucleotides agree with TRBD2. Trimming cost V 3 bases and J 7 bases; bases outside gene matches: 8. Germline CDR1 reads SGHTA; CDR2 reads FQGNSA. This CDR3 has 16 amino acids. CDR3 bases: TGTGCCAGCAGCTTGATACAGGGACTAGCGGGCCATACGCAGTATTTT. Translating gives CASSLIQGLAGHTQYF.

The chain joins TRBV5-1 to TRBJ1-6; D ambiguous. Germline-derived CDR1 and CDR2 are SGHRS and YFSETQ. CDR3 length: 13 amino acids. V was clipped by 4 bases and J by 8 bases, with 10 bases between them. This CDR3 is CASSQLGDSPLHF. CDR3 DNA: TGCGCCAGCAGCCAACTCGGGGATTCACCCCTCCACTTT.

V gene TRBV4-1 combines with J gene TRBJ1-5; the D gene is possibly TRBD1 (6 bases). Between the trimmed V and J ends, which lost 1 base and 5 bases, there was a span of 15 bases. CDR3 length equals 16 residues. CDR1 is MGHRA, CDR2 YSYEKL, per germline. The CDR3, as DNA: TGCGCCAGCAGCCAAGGACAGGTCGGAAGTTATCAGCCCCAGCATTTT. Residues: CASSQGQVGSYQPQHF.

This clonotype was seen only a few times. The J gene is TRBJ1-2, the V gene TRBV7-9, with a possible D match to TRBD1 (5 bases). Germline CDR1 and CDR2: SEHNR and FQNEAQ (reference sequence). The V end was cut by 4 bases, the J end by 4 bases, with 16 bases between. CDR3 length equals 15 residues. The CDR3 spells CASSSENLGAYGYTF. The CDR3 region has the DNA TGTGCCAGCAGCTCAGAAAATCTAGGGGCCTATGGCTACACCTTC. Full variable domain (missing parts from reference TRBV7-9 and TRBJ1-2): DTGVSQNPRHKITKRGQNVTFRCDPISEHNRLYWYRQTLGQGPEFLTYFQNEAQLEKSRLLSDRFSAERPKGSFSTLEIQRTEQGDSAMYLCASSSENLGAYGYTFGSGTRLTVV.

The CDR3 nucleotides read TGTGCCAGCAGTTTATCTGAACAACGTGGCTACACCTTC. Residues: CASSLSEQRGYTF. The gene calls are TRBV28 and TRBJ1-2, with D unresolved. With 1 base removed from V and 7 bases from J, the gap between germline ends came to 10 bases. The length of the CDR3 is 13 residues. CDR1 and CDR2 from the germline V gene are MDHEN and SYDVKM.

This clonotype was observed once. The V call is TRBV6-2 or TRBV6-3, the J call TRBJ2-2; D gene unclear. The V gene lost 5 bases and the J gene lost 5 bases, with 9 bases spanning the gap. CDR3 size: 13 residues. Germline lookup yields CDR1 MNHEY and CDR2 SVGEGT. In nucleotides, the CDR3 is TGTGCCAGCAGTAAAAGCGAAACCGGGGAGCTGTTTTTT. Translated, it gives CASSKSETGELFF.

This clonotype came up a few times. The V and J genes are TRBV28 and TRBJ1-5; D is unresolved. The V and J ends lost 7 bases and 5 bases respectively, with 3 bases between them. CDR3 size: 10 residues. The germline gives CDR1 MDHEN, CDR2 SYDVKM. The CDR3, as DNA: TGTGCCAGCAACGATCAGCCCCAGCATTTT. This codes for CASNDQPQHF.

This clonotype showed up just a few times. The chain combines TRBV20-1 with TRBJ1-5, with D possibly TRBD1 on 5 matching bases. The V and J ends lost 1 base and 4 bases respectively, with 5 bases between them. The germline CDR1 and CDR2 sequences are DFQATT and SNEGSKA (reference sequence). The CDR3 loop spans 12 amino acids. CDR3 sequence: CSARGGNQPQHF. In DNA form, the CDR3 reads TGCAGTGCTAGAGGGGGGAATCAGCCCCAGCATTTT.

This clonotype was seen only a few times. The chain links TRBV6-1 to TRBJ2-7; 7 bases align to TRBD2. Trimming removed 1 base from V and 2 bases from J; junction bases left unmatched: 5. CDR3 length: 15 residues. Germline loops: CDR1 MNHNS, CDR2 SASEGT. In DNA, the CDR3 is TGTGCCAGCAGTGAAGGGCTAGCGGTGGCCTACGAGCAGTACTTC. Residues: CASSEGLAVAYEQYF.

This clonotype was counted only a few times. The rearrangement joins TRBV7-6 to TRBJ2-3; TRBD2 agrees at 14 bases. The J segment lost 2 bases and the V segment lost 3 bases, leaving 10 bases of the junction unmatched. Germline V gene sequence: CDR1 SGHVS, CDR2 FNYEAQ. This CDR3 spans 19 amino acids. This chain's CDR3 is CASSLVLRTSGGITDTQYF. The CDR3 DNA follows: TGTGCCAGCAGCTTGGTCTTACGGACTAGCGGGGGGATCACAGATACGCAGTATTTT.

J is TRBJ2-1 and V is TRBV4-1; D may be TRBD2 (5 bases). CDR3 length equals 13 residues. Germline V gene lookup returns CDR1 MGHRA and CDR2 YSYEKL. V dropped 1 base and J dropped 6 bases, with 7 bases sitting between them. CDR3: CASSQAGSNEQFF. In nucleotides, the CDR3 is TGCGCCAGCAGCCAAGCGGGGAGCAATGAGCAGTTCTTC.

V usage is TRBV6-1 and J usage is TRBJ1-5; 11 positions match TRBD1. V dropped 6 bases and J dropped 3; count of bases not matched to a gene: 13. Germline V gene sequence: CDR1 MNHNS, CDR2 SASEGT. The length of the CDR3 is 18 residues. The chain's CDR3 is CASRQAGTGGANNQPQHF. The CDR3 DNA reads TGTGCCAGCAGACAGGCCGGGACAGGGGGAGCAAACAATCAGCCCCAGCATTTT.

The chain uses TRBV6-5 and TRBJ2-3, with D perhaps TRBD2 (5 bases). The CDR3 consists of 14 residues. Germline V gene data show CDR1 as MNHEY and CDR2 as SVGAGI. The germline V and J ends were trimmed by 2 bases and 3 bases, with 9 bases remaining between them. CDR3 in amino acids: CASSYGLATDTQYF. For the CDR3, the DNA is TGTGCCAGCAGTTACGGTTTAGCGACAGATACGCAGTATTTT.

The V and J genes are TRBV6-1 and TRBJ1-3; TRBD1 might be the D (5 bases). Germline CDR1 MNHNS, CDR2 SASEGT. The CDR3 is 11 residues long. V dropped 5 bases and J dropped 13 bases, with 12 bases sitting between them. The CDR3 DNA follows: TGTGCCAGCAGTACTTACGGGACGATATATTTT. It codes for CASSTYGTIYF.

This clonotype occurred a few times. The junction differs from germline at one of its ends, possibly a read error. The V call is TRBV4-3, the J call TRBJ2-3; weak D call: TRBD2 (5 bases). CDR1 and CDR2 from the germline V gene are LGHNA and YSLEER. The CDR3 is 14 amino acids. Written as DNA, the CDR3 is TGCGCCAGTAGCCAGTTGGGGAGACCAGATACGCAGTATTTT. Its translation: CASSQLGRPDTQYF.

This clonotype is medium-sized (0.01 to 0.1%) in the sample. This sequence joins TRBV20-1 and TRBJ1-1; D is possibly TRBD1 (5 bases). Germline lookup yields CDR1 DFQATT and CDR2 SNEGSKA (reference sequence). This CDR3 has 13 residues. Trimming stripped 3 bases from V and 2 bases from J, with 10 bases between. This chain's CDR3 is CSASGGTNTEAFF. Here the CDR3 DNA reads TGCAGTGCTAGCGGGGGGACCAACACTGAAGCTTTCTTT.

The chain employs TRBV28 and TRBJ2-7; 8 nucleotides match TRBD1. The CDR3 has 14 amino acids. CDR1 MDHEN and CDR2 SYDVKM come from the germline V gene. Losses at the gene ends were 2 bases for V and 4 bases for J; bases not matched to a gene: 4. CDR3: CASSLNRGEYEQYF. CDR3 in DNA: TGTGCCAGCAGTTTAAACAGGGGGGAATACGAGCAGTACTTC. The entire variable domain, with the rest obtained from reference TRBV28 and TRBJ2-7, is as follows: DVKVTQSSRYLVKRTGEKVFLECVQDMDHENMFWYRQDPGLGLRLIYFSYDVKMKEKGDIPEGYSVSREKKERFSLILESASTNQTSMYLCASSLNRGEYEQYFGPGTRLTVT.

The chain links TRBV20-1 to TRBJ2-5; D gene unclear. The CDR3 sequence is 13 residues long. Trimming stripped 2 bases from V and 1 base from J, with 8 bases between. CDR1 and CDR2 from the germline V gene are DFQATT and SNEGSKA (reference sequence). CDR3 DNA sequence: TGCAGTGCTAGAAAGTATAGCCAAGAGACCCAGTACTTC. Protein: CSARKYSQETQYF.

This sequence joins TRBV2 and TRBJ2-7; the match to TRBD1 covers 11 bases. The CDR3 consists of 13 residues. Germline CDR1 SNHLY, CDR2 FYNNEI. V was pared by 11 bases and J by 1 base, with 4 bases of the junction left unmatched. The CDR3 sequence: CAGGQGASYEQYF. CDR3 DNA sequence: TGTGCCGGAGGACAGGGGGCTTCCTACGAGCAGTACTTC.

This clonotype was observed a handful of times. The CDR3 DNA follows: TGCAGTGTGCCCCGAGAGACCCAGTACTTC. Amino acid sequence: CSVPRETQYF. The chain links TRBV20-1 to TRBJ2-5; unclear D gene. Deletions cut 7 bases from V and 4 bases from J, with 7 bases between. Germline-derived CDR1 and CDR2 are DFQATT and SNEGSKA (reference sequence). The CDR3 has 10 amino acids.